The text below deals with one T cell receptor (beta chain). Antigen specificity is unknown. This entry belongs to a study of T cells after posttransplantation cyclophosphamide. The ends were cut back, 5 bases at V and 1 base at J, with 11 bases in the middle. CDR3 length: 13 amino acids. Looked up from germline, CDR1 is SQVTM and CDR2 is ANQGSEA. Assay: immunoSEQ multiplex PCR; the TCRdb copy retains only in-frame clones and omits some. The table includes tens of thousands of clones, just over 85% detected once. Study-wide results and caveats: Tissue-infiltrating T cells from skin or gut overlapped little with blood T cells.

Sample: PBMCs. The V call is TRBV29-1, the J call TRBJ1-1; perhaps TRBD1 as D (5 bases). This receptor was obtained from a man aged 30 to 45 with a blood cancer, CMV-positive, and with a related stem cell donor. This CDR3 is CSVKTGGNTEAFF. Here the CDR3 DNA reads TGCAGCGTTAAGACGGGGGGGAACACTGAAGCTTTCTTT.